These 30 T cell receptor beta chains share one sample of origin, sequenced in a study of T cells after yellow fever vaccination. TCRdb redid the calling of the 5' RACE reads with MiXCR, one entry per CDR3 protein. Seen here are tens of thousands of distinct CDR3 sequences, approximately 7% observed once, and the top ten hold around 44%. Sequenced material: CD8+ T cells sorted from PBMCs, taken on the day of the first yellow fever vaccination. The receptors were gathered from a young man who received the YFV17D yellow fever vaccine.

In its sample, this clonotype was seen many times. This chain uses TRBV29-1 with TRBJ1-1; possibly TRBD1 for D (5 bases). Germline V CDR1 and CDR2: SQVTM, ANQGSEA. The V end lost 4 bases, the J end lost 4 bases, and 13 bases lay between the germline ends. The CDR3 is 13 residues long. In nucleotides, the CDR3 is TGCAGCGTTGTTTTAGAGGGGAGCACTGAAGCTTTCTTT. Its translation is CSVVLEGSTEAFF. The entire variable domain, with the rest obtained from reference TRBV29-1 and TRBJ1-1, is as follows: SAVISQKPSRDICQRGTSLTIQCQVDSQVTMMFWYRQQPGQSLTLIATANQGSEATYESGFVIDKFPISRPNLTFSTLTVSNMSPEDSSIYLCSVVLEGSTEAFFGQGTRLTVV.

This clonotype was detected only a few times. The genes are TRBV2 and TRBJ1-4; D is possibly TRBD1 (6 bases). Germline CDR1 reads SNHLY; CDR2 reads FYNNEI. CDR3 length: 14 amino acids. With 7 bases removed from V and 4 bases from J, the gap between germline ends came to 13 bases. As DNA, the CDR3 is TGTGCCAGCATAAGACAGGCTTATAATGAAAAACTGTTTTTT. This sequence encodes CASIRQAYNEKLFF. The whole variable domain, filled in from reference TRBV2 and TRBJ1-4, reads EPEVTQTPSHQVTQMGQEVILRCVPISNHLYFYWYRQILGQKVEFLVSFYNNEISEKSEIFDDQFSVERPDGSNFTLKIRSTKLEDSAMYFCASIRQAYNEKLFFGSGTQLSVL.

This clonotype showed up just a few times. The chain is built from TRBV19 and TRBJ1-5, with D hard to call. Trimming left V 5 bases short and J 0 bases short, with 14 bases between. CDR1 is LNHDA and CDR2 is SQIVND in the germline V gene (reference sequence). The CDR3 spans 16 residues. CDR3 bases: TGTGCCAGTAGTGCCCTGGACTCTTATAGCAATCAGCCCCAGCATTTT. Amino acid sequence: CASSALDSYSNQPQHF.

At least ten counts were recorded for this clonotype. This rearrangement joins TRBV12-3 or TRBV12-4 to TRBJ2-1, with TRBD1 identical over 8 bases. This CDR3 comprises 14 residues. The V gene end was trimmed by 7 bases and the J gene end by 8 bases; junction bases not matched to a gene: 10. Here the CDR3 reads CASIPGQDYHEQFF. As DNA, the CDR3 is TGTGCCAGCATCCCGGGACAGGACTATCATGAGCAGTTCTTC.

This clonotype was observed a handful of times. The chain combines TRBV4-3 with TRBJ2-1; 7 bases agree with TRBD2. After removal of 0 bases from V and 8 bases from J, the junction contained 13 bases not matched to a gene. CDR3 length: 17 residues. The V gene's germline CDR1 is LGHNA and CDR2 YSLEER. The CDR3 spells CASSQEGRGGLNDEQFF. The CDR3 DNA follows: TGCGCCAGCAGCCAAGAGGGGCGCGGGGGTCTTAATGATGAGCAGTTCTTC.

This clonotype has a count of ten or more. The rearrangement joins TRBV20-1 to TRBJ2-7, with D hard to call. Germline V gives CDR1 DFQATT, CDR2 SNEGSKA (reference sequence). The V end lost 0 bases, the J end lost 0 bases, and 9 bases lay between the germline ends. CDR3 length equals 14 residues. CDR3 sequence reads: CSAREHISSYEQYV. CDR3 DNA sequence: TGCAGTGCTAGAGAGCATATCAGCTCCTACGAGCAGTACGTC.

This clonotype has at least ten counts. This chain joins TRBV7-6 and TRBJ2-2, with 7 bases that match TRBD2. V shed 4 bases, J shed 6 bases, and the junction held 5 bases outside the gene matches. This CDR3 spans 14 amino acids. Germline V gene data show CDR1 as SGHVS and CDR2 as FNYEAQ. CDR3 in amino acids: CASSSREGAGELFF. The CDR3 DNA sequence: TGTGCCAGCAGCTCCAGGGAGGGAGCCGGGGAGCTGTTTTTT.

The sample holds a few counts of this clonotype. The V call is TRBV27, the J call TRBJ1-1; unclear D gene. Germline CDR1 reads MNHEY; CDR2 reads SMNVEV (reference sequence). The CDR3 has 15 amino acids. V lost 5 bases and J 6 bases, leaving 19 bases between the germline ends. DNA for the CDR3: TGTGCCAGCAGTCAATCTTCGCGGGGATGGGCTGAAGCTTTCTTT. Protein product: CASSQSSRGWAEAFF.

CDR3 sequence reads: CAIPPGTGKGNTEAFF. Written as DNA, the CDR3 is TGTGCCATCCCGCCCGGGACAGGGAAAGGGAACACTGAAGCTTTCTTT. The rearrangement links TRBV7-8 to TRBJ1-1, with 9 positions matching TRBD1. With V trimmed by 10 bases and J by 1 base, 13 bases remained unmatched. The length of the CDR3 is 16 residues. CDR1 is SGHVS and CDR2 is FQNEAQ in the germline V gene.

This clonotype was recorded at least ten times. V gene TRBV27 combines with J gene TRBJ1-5; no reliable D call. In germline, CDR1 is MNHEY, CDR2 SMNVEV (reference sequence). The CDR3 runs to 12 residues. The V gene lost 5 bases and the J gene lost 3 bases, with 5 bases spanning the gap. This CDR3 is CASSGYNQPQHF. The CDR3 nucleotides are TGTGCCAGCAGTGGTTACAATCAGCCCCAGCATTTT.

The rearrangement joins TRBV20-1 to TRBJ2-7; 9 bases are shared with TRBD1. Germline V gives CDR1 DFQATT, CDR2 SNEGSKA (reference sequence). There are 14 residues in the CDR3. The V segment lost 4 bases and the J segment 6 bases; nucleotides outside the gene matches: 10. In nucleotides, the CDR3 is TGCAGTGCTAAAGGACAGGGGAGGGAGCTCGAGCAGTACGTC. Translating it yields CSAKGQGRELEQYV.

This clonotype was found a few times. The CDR3 nucleotides read TGTGCCACCAGCCCTAGGTTGGACATTCAGTACTTC. Its protein is CATSPRLDIQYF. The chain is built from TRBV15 and TRBJ2-4, with D hard to call. This CDR3 has 12 amino acids. Per germline, CDR1 LNHNV and CDR2 YYDKDF (reference sequence). With 5 bases removed from V and 8 bases from J, the gap between germline ends came to 10 bases.

This clonotype occurred many times. The CDR3 DNA reads TGTGCCAGCAGTTTAAAGCGGTCCTACAATGAGCAGTTCTTC. It yields the protein CASSLKRSYNEQFF. The rearrangement joins TRBV12-3 or TRBV12-4 to TRBJ2-1, with D possibly being TRBD2 (5 bases). V was cut by 2 bases and J by 1 base, with 6 bases left in between. There are 14 residues in the CDR3.

The chain combines TRBV5-6 with TRBJ1-5; 10 bases agree with TRBD1. The CDR3 extends over 14 amino acids. V lost 2 bases and J lost 11; bases outside the gene matches: 7. The germline CDR1 and CDR2 sequences are SGHDT and YYEEEE. The CDR3 sequence is CASSFRDRGESQHF. The CDR3 DNA sequence: TGTGCCAGCAGCTTCAGGGACAGGGGCGAGTCCCAGCATTTT.

The table lists this clonotype with many counts. The V gene is TRBV11-1, the J gene TRBJ2-5; D uncertain. Germline V gene sequence: CDR1 SGHAT, CDR2 FQDESV (reference sequence). V was cut by 3 bases and J by 2 bases, with 19 bases left in between. This CDR3 comprises 17 residues. In DNA, the CDR3 is TGTGCCAGCAGCTTGCTCCCCCGAAACTCTATTCAAGAGACCCAGTACTTC. This translates into CASSLLPRNSIQETQYF.

The table lists this clonotype with a few counts. The rearrangement joins TRBV12-3 or TRBV12-4 to TRBJ2-1, with D maybe TRBD1 (6 bases). This CDR3 has 15 residues. Trimming stripped 3 bases from V and 0 bases from J, with 9 bases between. This CDR3 reads CASSFEQGSYNEQFF. Written as DNA, the CDR3 is TGTGCCAGCAGTTTTGAACAGGGCTCCTACAATGAGCAGTTCTTC.

This clonotype came up many times. This sequence joins TRBV15 and TRBJ2-7; tentatively, D is TRBD2 (5 bases). The CDR3 runs to 16 residues. Germline V gene sequence: CDR1 LNHNV, CDR2 YYDKDF (reference sequence). Deletions cut 2 bases from V and 4 bases from J, with 18 bases between. CDR3 amino acids: CATSRIPLGGRYEQYV. CDR3 DNA: TGTGCCACCAGCAGAATACCCCTCGGAGGAAGGTACGAGCAGTACGTC.

This clonotype has at least ten counts. The chain combines TRBV29-1 with TRBJ2-7; the match to TRBD2 covers 10 bases. After removal of 4 bases from V and 0 bases from J, the junction contained 0 bases not matched to a gene. The CDR3 covers 13 residues. CDR1 is SQVTM, CDR2 ANQGSEA, per germline. CDR3 coding DNA: TGCAGCGTTGGGACTAGCGGCTCCTACGAGCAGTACTTC. It codes for CSVGTSGSYEQYF.

This chain uses TRBV24-1 with TRBJ1-5, with a weak D call TRBD1 (5 bases). Trimming removed 5 bases at V and 3 bases at J, with 7 bases between. This CDR3 is 13 amino acids long. Per the germline V gene, CDR1 is KGHDR and CDR2 is SFDVKD. CDR3 amino acids: CATSGGNNQPQHF. CDR3 in DNA: TGTGCCACCAGTGGGGGCAACAATCAGCCCCAGCATTTT.

The rearrangement links TRBV3-1 to TRBJ2-5; unclear D gene. Trimming took 0 bases from V and 5 from J, leaving 13 bases between them. CDR3 length: 15 amino acids. Germline assignment: CDR1 LGHDT and CDR2 YNNKEL (reference sequence). The CDR3: CASSQERLVGETQYF. Written as DNA, the CDR3 is TGTGCCAGCAGCCAAGAGAGATTAGTTGGGGAGACCCAGTACTTC.

This clonotype was counted ten times or more. This chain links TRBV27 with TRBJ2-1; tentative D call: TRBD2 (6 bases). The CDR3 totals 13 residues. Germline CDR1 MNHEY, CDR2 SMNVEV (reference sequence). V lost 6 bases to trimming and J lost 9 bases, with 15 bases between them. CDR3 sequence (DNA): TGTGCCAGCAGCTTCGTGGGGGGTCTTGAGCAGTTCTTC. Protein: CASSFVGGLEQFF.

This clonotype was detected ten times or more. J is TRBJ2-3 and V is TRBV20-1, with TRBD2 identical over 12 bases. Looked up from germline, CDR1 is DFQATT and CDR2 is SNEGSKA (reference sequence). With 4 bases clipped from V and 5 bases from J, the junction kept 4 bases outside the gene matches. This CDR3 region has 14 residues. The CDR3 DNA is TGCAGTGCTAAGACTAGCGGGGGTTTAGATACGCAGTATTTT. It encodes CSAKTSGGLDTQYF.

This clonotype was counted at least ten times. The rearrangement uses TRBV3-1 and TRBJ2-2; 8 bases agree with TRBD2. The germline V gene has CDR1 LGHDT and CDR2 YNNKEL (reference sequence). J lost 6 bases, V lost 5 bases, and 5 bases had no gene match. The length of the CDR3 is 14 residues. Written as DNA, the CDR3 is TGTGCCAGCAGCTTCGGACTAGCATCCGGGGAGCTGTTTTTT. Its protein is CASSFGLASGELFF.

There are a few counts of this clonotype. The chain combines TRBV5-5 with TRBJ1-2; D might be TRBD1 (5 bases). Germline values: CDR1 SGHKS, CDR2 YYEKEE (reference sequence). CDR3 size: 16 residues. V was trimmed by 6 bases and J by 5 bases, leaving 23 bases between them. CDR3 loop: CASTPTPGRSIYGYTF. The DNA for the CDR3 is TGTGCCAGCACCCCTACCCCGGGACGCAGCATTTATGGCTACACCTTC.

A few counts support this clonotype. The chain recombines TRBV10-3 with TRBJ1-2; 9 bases map to TRBD1. Germline CDR1 reads ENHRY; CDR2 reads SYGVKD. This CDR3 spans 15 amino acids. V lost 6 bases, J lost 1 base, and 6 bases stayed unmatched. The CDR3 bases are TGTGCCATCAGGGGACAGGGAGAGATTAACTATGGCTACACCTTC. This encodes CAIRGQGEINYGYTF.

This clonotype was detected a few times. This chain uses TRBV5-1 with TRBJ1-5; 9 bases align to TRBD1. Germline V gives CDR1 SGHRS, CDR2 YFSETQ. CDR3 length: 18 residues. The V gene end was trimmed by 3 bases and the J gene end by 6 bases; junction bases not matched to a gene: 16. CDR3 in amino acids: CASSWGQGWGLLSQPQHF. The CDR3, as DNA: TGCGCCAGCAGCTGGGGACAGGGATGGGGTCTTTTGAGTCAGCCCCAGCATTTT.

This clonotype has a count of ten or more. V gene TRBV10-3 combines with J gene TRBJ2-1, with 8 positions matching TRBD1. V shed 4 bases and J 8 bases; nucleotides not matched to a gene: 10. Germline V gene lookup returns CDR1 ENHRY and CDR2 SYGVKD. This CDR3 is built from 15 residues. Here the CDR3 DNA reads TGTGCCATCAGTGGCACGGGACAGGTCCTCGATGAGCAGTTCTTC. Its protein is CAISGTGQVLDEQFF.

This clonotype was seen repeatedly, ten times or more. The chain carries TRBV4-2 and TRBJ2-7; possibly TRBD2 for D (5 bases). Germline values: CDR1 LGHNA, CDR2 YNFKEQ. V was clipped by 3 bases and J by 6 bases, with 12 bases between them. This CDR3 region has 13 residues. CDR3 region: CASSQAPGGEQYF. As DNA, the CDR3 is TGTGCCAGCAGCCAGGCCCCCGGAGGCGAGCAGTACTTC.

This clonotype was seen repeatedly, ten times or more. This chain links TRBV20-1 with TRBJ2-1; no definite D call. Germline CDR1 reads DFQATT; CDR2 reads SNEGSKA (reference sequence). V was cut by 1 base and J by 4 bases, with 11 bases left in between. CDR3 length: 14 amino acids. The CDR3 bases are TGCAGTGCTAGAGTTATGAGGATGTACAATGAGCAGTTCTTC. Protein sequence: CSARVMRMYNEQFF.

The chain uses TRBV3-1 and TRBJ2-5; 11 bases align to TRBD2. Germline V gene sequence: CDR1 LGHDT, CDR2 YNNKEL (reference sequence). J was trimmed by 1 base and V by 6 bases; bases with no gene match: 7. The CDR3 runs to 16 residues. This CDR3 reads CASRSGLAEFQETQYF. The CDR3 region has the DNA TGTGCCAGCAGGTCGGGACTAGCGGAGTTCCAAGAGACCCAGTACTTC.